This T cell receptor (beta chain) derives from a study of response to subunit inactivated influenza vaccine. One entry per CDR3 protein, called by TCRdb with MiXCR from the RT-PCR reads. The sample yields about 520,000 distinct CDR3 sequences, under 8.5% seen once. The sample holds many counts of this clonotype. What it binds is unknown. Broader study findings: Authors suggested that a seasonal influenza vaccination recruits few new T cells each time.

The starting material was PBMCs from blood, obtained less than 30 months after vaccination. This TCR was recovered from a man between 45 and 75 years old who received an inactivated influenza vaccine.

This CDR3 is CSVEGGGGQGGQFF. In DNA form, the CDR3 reads TGCAGCGTTGAAGGGGGAGGGGGACAGGGAGGGCAGTTCTTC. The chain has TRBV29-1 and TRBJ2-1; 9 bases align to TRBD1. Germline V gene lookup returns CDR1 SQVTM and CDR2 ANQGSEA. Trimming cost V 1 base and J 12 bases; bases outside gene matches: 10. The CDR3 covers 14 residues.